The 8 T cell receptor beta chains reported below all come from one sample, sequenced in a study of T cell clonotyping in hematopoietic cell transplantation. This table comes from immunoSEQ multiplex PCR, and its TCRdb copy is limited to in-frame clones, with some not included. This table holds about 69,000 clones, 90% to 96% found once. The time point was: recipient sample about 28 days before transplant, after cytoreduction. The sequencing here drew on peripheral blood mononuclear cells, taken before stem cell transplant. The receptors originated from a woman aged 45-65 years with acute myeloid leukemia. Some clones in this sample may be carry-over from other donors' samples.

The chain combines TRBV5-1 with TRBJ2-3, with 9 bases identical to TRBD2. In germline, CDR1 is SGHRS, CDR2 YFSETQ. J gave up 2 bases and V 7 bases, and 11 bases lay outside the gene matches. This CDR3 comprises 16 residues. CDR3 region: CASSPLAGYNTDTQYF. The CDR3 region has the DNA TGCGCCAGCTCCCCCCTAGCGGGATATAACACAGATACGCAGTATTTT.

This rearrangement joins TRBV19 to TRBJ2-1; 11 nucleotides align to TRBD2. Trimming removed 6 bases from V and 10 bases from J; junction bases left unmatched: 11. The CDR3 extends over 15 amino acids. The germline V gene has CDR1 LNHDA and CDR2 SQIVND (reference sequence). For the CDR3, the DNA is TGTGCCAGTAGCATACTAGCGGGGGTCGTTAGGGAGCAGTTCTTC. This translates into CASSILAGVVREQFF.

CDR3 protein: CASSPTGGQPQHF. CDR3 nucleotide sequence: TGCGCCAGCAGCCCGACAGGGGGTCAGCCCCAGCATTTT. The chain is built from TRBV5-1 and TRBJ1-5, with 9 bases identical to TRBD1. Germline trimming cut 4 bases from V and 6 bases from J; bases unmatched to any gene: 2. The CDR3 covers 13 residues. Per the germline V gene, CDR1 is SGHRS and CDR2 is YFSETQ.

This chain links TRBV5-6 with TRBJ1-1; the D is unclear. V lost 1 base and J 10 bases, leaving 14 bases between the germline ends. Germline values: CDR1 SGHDT, CDR2 YYEEEE. This CDR3 contains 13 residues. The CDR3 region has the DNA TGTGCCAGCAGCTTGAGTGCTAGCGAGGGAGCTTTCTTT. This sequence encodes CASSLSASEGAFF. The full variable domain, with the rest looked up from reference TRBV5-6 and TRBJ1-1, is DAGVTQSPTHLIKTRGQQVTLRCSPKSGHDTVSWYQQALGQGPQFIFQYYEEEERQRGNFPDRFSGHQFPNYSSELNVNALLLGDSALYLCASSLSASEGAFFGQGTRLTVV.

The V call is TRBV6-5, the J call TRBJ1-3, with 7 bases aligning to TRBD1. V shed 6 bases, J shed 2 bases, and the junction held 7 bases outside the gene matches. Germline values: CDR1 MNHEY, CDR2 SVGAGI. CDR3 length: 15 residues. CDR3 loop: CASSFTGETGNTIYF. The CDR3 DNA reads TGTGCCAGCAGCTTTACAGGGGAGACTGGAAACACCATATATTTT.

The chain employs TRBV28 and TRBJ1-5; D is undetermined. V lost 4 bases and J 6 bases, leaving 10 bases between the germline ends. This CDR3 contains 13 residues. The germline CDR1 and CDR2 sequences are MDHEN and SYDVKM. CDR3 residues: CASSSLTAQPQHF. DNA for the CDR3: TGTGCCAGCAGTTCATTGACGGCTCAGCCCCAGCATTTT. Full variable domain (remainder filled in from reference TRBV28 and TRBJ1-5): DVKVTQSSRYLVKRTGEKVFLECVQDMDHENMFWYRQDPGLGLRLIYFSYDVKMKEKGDIPEGYSVSREKKERFSLILESASTNQTSMYLCASSSLTAQPQHFGDGTRLSIL.

The chain uses TRBV7-9 and TRBJ1-1, with D unresolved. Germline V gives CDR1 SEHNR, CDR2 FQNEAQ (reference sequence). The V end was cut by 2 bases, the J end by 0 bases, with 4 bases between. The CDR3 runs 13 residues. The CDR3 DNA reads TGTGCCAGCAGCTTATCCCTGAACACTGAAGCTTTCTTT. Protein product: CASSLSLNTEAFF.

The V call is TRBV27, the J call TRBJ2-7, with 8 bases fitting TRBD1. CDR1 and CDR2 (germline): MNHEY, SMNVEV (reference sequence). CDR3 length: 17 amino acids. J was trimmed by 4 bases and V by 7 bases; bases with no gene match: 18. CDR3 sequence reads: CASTTNPDRGELYEQYF. For the CDR3, the DNA is TGTGCCAGCACCACAAATCCCGACAGGGGAGAATTGTACGAGCAGTACTTC.